These 3 T cell receptor beta chains originate from one sample sequenced in a study of PD-1 blockade in classical Hodgkin lymphoma (dated by TCRdb to the early 2020s). The library came from the immunoSEQ multiplex PCR assay. In its TCRdb copy, this immuneACCESS table keeps in-frame sequences only and misses some clones. Where compared with another copy, unresolved V genes explain less than half of these, and the others have no known cause. This sample is represented by about 10,000 clones; 80% of them were singletons. The ten most abundant clones make up 34% of the sample. Taken with the paper, the label for time point translates to: cycle 2 day 1 (C2D1) of nivolumab. All trial patients had relapsed after autologous stem cell transplantation, with cohorts A, B and C differing in prior brentuximab vedotin exposure. Source: peripheral blood mononuclear cells (PBMCs), taken before the second cycle of nivolumab. Source of these receptors: a human donor with classical Hodgkin lymphoma.

This rearrangement joins TRBV11-2 to TRBJ2-7, with a weak D call TRBD2 (7 bases). V shed 2 bases and J shed 4 bases, with 18 bases lying between them. This CDR3 is 16 amino acids long. Germline V gives CDR1 SGHAT, CDR2 FQNNGV. CDR3 loop: CASSLNVLGGGYEQYF. In nucleotides, the CDR3 is TGTGCCAGCAGCTTAAACGTTTTGGGAGGGGGGTACGAGCAGTACTTC.

This clone has only one observation. The chain couples TRBV18 to TRBJ2-5; D might be TRBD2 (5 bases). Germline CDR1 and CDR2: KGHSH and LQKENI. The germline V and J ends were trimmed by 3 bases and 5 bases, with 13 bases remaining between them. This CDR3 is built from 14 residues. For the CDR3, the DNA is TGTGCCAGCTCACCCTCTAGCATGTTCGAGACCCAGTACTTC. Its translation is CASSPSSMFETQYF.

The chain employs TRBV19 and TRBJ1-5; a possible D gene is TRBD1 (5 bases). The CDR3 extends over 16 amino acids. Per the germline V gene, CDR1 is LNHDA and CDR2 is SQIVND (reference sequence). V was pared by 0 bases and J by 6 bases, with 15 bases between. The CDR3 here is CASSIDLGGYSQPQHF. In DNA, the CDR3 is TGTGCCAGTAGTATAGATCTGGGGGGTTACAGTCAGCCCCAGCATTTT.